This T cell receptor beta chain comes out of a study of T cells in tuberculosis. The time point was: new active TB diagnosis, blood taken before or within 7 days of starting treatment. Profiled with immunoSEQ multiplex PCR; TCRdb holds only in-frame clones, not every one. The sample holds under 45,000 clones, approximately 90% seen once. The germline V gene encodes CDR1 MNHEY and CDR2 SMNVEV (reference sequence). V lost 3 bases, J lost 9 bases, and 15 bases lay in between. This CDR3 contains 14 residues. This sequence joins TRBV27 and TRBJ2-1, with D perhaps matching TRBD1 (5 bases). The material sequenced was PBMCs, taken at tuberculosis diagnosis. The TCR originated in an adult with tuberculosis. The CDR3 spells CASSFQGRVTEQFF. DNA of the CDR3: TGTGCCAGCAGTTTCCAGGGCCGTGTCACTGAGCAGTTCTTC.